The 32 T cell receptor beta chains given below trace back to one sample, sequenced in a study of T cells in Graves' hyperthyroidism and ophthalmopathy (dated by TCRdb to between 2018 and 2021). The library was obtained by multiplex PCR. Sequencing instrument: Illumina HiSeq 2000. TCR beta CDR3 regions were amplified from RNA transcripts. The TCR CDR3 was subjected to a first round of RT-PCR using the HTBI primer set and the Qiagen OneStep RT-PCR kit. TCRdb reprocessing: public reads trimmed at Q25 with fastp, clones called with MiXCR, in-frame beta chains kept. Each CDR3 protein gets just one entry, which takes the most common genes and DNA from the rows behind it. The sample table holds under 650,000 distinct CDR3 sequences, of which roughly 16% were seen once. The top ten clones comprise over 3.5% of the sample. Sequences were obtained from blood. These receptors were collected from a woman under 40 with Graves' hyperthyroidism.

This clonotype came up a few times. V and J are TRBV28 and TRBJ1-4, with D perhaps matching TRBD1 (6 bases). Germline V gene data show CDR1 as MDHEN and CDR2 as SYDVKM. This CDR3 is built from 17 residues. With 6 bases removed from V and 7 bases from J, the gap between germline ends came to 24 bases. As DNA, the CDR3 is TGTGCCAGCAGGCCCTTAGGACGAGGACTGGGGGCTGAAAAACTGTTTTTT. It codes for CASRPLGRGLGAEKLFF.

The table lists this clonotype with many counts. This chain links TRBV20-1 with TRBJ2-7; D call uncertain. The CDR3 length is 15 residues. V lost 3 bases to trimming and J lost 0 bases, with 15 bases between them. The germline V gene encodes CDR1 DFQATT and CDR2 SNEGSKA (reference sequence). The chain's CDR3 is CSARWWNSASYEQYF. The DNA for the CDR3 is TGCAGTGCTAGGTGGTGGAACTCAGCCTCCTACGAGCAGTACTTC.

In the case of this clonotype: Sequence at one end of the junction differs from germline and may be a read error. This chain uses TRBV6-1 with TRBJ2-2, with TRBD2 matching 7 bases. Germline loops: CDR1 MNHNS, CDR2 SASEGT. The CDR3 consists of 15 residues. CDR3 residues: CASGEGRGGTGKLFF. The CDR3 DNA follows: TGTGCCAGCGGGGAGGGCCGCGGAGGCACCGGGAAGCTGTTTTTT.

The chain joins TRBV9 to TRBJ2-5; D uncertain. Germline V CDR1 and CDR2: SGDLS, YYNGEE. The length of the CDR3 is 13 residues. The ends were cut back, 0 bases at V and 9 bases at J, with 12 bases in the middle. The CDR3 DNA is TGTGCCAGCAGCGTAGATCAGTATGAGGCCCAGTACTTC. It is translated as CASSVDQYEAQYF.

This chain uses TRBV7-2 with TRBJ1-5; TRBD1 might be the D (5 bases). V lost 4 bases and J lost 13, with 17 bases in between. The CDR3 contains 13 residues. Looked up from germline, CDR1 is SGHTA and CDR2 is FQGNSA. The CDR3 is CASSSRWGGVQHF. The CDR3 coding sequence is TGTGCCAGCAGCTCCCGCTGGGGCGGGGTTCAGCATTTT.

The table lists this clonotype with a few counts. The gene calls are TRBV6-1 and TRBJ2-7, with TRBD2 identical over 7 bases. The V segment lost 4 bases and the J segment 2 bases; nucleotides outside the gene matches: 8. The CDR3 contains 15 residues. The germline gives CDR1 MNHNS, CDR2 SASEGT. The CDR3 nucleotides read TGTGCCAGCAGTGGAATCAGCGGGATAACCTACGAGCAGTACTTC. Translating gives CASSGISGITYEQYF.

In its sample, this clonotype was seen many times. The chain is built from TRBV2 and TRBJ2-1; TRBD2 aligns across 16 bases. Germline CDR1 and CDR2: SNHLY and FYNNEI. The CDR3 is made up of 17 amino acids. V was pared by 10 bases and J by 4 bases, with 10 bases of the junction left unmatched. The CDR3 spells CANAGLAGGRGYNEQFF. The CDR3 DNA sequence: TGTGCCAACGCGGGACTAGCGGGAGGGAGAGGGTACAATGAGCAGTTCTTC. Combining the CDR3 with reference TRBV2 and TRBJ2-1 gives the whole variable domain EPEVTQTPSHQVTQMGQEVILRCVPISNHLYFYWYRQILGQKVEFLVSFYNNEISEKSEIFDDQFSVERPDGSNFTLKIRSTKLEDSAMYFCANAGLAGGRGYNEQFFGPGTRLTVL.

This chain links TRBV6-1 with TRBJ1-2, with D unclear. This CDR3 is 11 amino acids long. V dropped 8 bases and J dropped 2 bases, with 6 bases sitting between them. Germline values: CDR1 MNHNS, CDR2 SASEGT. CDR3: CASGQNYGYTF. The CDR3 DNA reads TGTGCCAGCGGCCAAAACTATGGCTACACCTTC.

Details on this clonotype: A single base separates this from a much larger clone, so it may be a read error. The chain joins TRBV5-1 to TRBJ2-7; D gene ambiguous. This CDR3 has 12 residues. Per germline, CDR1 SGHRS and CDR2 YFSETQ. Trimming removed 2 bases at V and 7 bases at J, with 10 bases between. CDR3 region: CASSFGHVEQYF. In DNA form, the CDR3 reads TGCGCCAGCAGCTTCGGGCATGTGGAGCAGTACTTC.

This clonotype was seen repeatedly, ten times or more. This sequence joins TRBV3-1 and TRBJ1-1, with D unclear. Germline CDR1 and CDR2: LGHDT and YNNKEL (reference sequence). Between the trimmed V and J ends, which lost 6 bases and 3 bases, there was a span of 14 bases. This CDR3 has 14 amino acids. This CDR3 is CASRNGARDTEAFF. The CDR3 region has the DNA TGTGCCAGCAGAAACGGCGCGAGGGACACTGAAGCTTTCTTT.

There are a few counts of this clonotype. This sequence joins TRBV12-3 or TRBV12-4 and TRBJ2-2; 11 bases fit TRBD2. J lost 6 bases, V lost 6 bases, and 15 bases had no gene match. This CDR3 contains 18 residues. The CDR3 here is CASSPFGSGRAGAGELFF. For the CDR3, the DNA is TGTGCCAGCAGCCCCTTTGGTAGCGGGAGGGCCGGGGCCGGGGAGCTGTTTTTT.

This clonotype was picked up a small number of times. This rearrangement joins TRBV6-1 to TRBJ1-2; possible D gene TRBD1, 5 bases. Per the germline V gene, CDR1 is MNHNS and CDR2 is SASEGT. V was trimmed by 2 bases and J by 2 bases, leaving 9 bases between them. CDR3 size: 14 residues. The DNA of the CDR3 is TGTGCCAGCAGTGAACGGGGCATAAACTATGGCTACACCTTC. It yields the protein CASSERGINYGYTF.

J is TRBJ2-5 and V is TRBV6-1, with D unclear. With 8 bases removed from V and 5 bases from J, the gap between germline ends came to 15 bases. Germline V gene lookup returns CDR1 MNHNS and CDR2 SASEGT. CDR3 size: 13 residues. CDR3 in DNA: TGTGCCAGCTTGCTGAACCTCGCGGAGACCCAGTACTTC. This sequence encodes CASLLNLAETQYF.

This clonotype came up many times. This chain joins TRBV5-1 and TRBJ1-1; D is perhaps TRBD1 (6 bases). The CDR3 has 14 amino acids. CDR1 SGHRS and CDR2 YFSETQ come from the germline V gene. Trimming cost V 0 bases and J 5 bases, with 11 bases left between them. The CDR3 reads CASSLGTGRTEAFF. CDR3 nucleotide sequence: TGCGCCAGCAGCTTGGGAACAGGGCGGACTGAAGCTTTCTTT.

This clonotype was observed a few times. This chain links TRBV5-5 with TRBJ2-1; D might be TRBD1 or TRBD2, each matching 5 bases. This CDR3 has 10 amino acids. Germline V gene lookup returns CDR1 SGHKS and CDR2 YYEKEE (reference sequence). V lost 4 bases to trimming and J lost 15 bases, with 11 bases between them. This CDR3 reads CASSRGRAFF. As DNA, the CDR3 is TGTGCCAGCAGCCGGGGACGGGCGTTCTTC.

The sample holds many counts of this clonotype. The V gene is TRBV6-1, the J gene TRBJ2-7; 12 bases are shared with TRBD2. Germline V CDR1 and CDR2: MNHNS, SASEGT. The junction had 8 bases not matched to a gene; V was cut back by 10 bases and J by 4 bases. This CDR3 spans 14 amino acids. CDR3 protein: CATRLAGVPYEQYF. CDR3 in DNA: TGTGCCACAAGACTAGCGGGAGTCCCGTACGAGCAGTACTTC.

The CDR3, as DNA: TGTGCCAGCAGCCGCCCCGGGACAGCTTGGAATTCACCCCTCCACTTT. This gives the protein CASSRPGTAWNSPLHF. The V call is TRBV3-1, the J call TRBJ1-6; 7 nucleotides match TRBD1. The V gene's germline CDR1 is LGHDT and CDR2 YNNKEL (reference sequence). V gave up 4 bases and J gave up 7 bases; unmatched junction bases: 10. The CDR3 has 16 residues.

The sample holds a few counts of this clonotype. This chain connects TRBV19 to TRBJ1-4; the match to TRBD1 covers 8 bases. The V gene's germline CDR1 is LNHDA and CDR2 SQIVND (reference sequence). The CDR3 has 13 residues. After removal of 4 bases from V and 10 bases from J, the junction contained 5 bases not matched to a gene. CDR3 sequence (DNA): TGTGCCAGTAGTACCCGACAGGGGCGAAAACTGTTTTTT. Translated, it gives CASSTRQGRKLFF.

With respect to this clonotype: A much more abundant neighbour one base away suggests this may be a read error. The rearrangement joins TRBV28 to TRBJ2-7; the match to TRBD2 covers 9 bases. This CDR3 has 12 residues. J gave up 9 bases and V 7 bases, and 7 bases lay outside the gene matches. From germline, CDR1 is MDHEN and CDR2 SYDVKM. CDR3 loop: CASKGTAGGQYF. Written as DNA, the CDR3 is TGTGCCAGCAAGGGGACAGCGGGAGGGCAGTACTTC.

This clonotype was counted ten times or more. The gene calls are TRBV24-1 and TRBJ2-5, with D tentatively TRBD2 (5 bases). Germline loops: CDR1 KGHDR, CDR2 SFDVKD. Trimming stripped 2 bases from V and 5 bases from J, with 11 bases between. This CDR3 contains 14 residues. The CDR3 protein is CATSDSTRRETQYF. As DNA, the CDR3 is TGTGCCACCAGTGATTCGACCCGGAGGGAGACCCAGTACTTC.

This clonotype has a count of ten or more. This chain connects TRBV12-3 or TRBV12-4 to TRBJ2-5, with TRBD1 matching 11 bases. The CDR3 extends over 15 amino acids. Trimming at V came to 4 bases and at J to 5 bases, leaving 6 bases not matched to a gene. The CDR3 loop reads CASSSRTGGLETQYF. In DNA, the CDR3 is TGTGCCAGCAGTTCCCGGACAGGGGGCTTGGAGACCCAGTACTTC.

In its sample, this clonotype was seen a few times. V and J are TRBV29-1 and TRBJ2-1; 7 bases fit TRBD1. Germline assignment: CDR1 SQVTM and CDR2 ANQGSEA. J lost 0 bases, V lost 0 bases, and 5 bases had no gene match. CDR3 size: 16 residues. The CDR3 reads CSVEDVDRSSYNEQFF. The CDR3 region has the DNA TGCAGCGTTGAAGATGTGGACAGGAGCTCCTACAATGAGCAGTTCTTC.

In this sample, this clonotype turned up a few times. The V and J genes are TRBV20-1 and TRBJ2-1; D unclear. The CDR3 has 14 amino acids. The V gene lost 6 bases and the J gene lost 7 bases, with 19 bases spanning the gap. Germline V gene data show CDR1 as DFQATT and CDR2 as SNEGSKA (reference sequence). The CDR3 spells CSAPYESIHNEQFF. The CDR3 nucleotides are TGCAGTGCCCCCTACGAGTCTATCCATAATGAGCAGTTCTTC.

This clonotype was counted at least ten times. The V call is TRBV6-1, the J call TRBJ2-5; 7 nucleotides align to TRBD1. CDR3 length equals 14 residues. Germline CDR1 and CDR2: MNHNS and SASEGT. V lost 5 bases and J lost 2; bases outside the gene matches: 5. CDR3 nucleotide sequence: TGTGCCAGCAGTTACGGACAGGATCAAGAGACCCAGTACTTC. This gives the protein CASSYGQDQETQYF.

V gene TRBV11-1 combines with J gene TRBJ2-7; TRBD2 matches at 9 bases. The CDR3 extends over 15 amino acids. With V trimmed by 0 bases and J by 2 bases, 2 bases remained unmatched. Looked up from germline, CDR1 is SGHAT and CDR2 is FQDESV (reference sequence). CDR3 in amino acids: CASSLAGLATYEQYF. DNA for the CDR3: TGTGCCAGCAGCTTAGCCGGACTAGCGACCTACGAGCAGTACTTC.

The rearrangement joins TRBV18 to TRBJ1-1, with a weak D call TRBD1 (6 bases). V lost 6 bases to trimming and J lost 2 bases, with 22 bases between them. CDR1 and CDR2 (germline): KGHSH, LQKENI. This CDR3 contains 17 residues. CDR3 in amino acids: CASSPPWTGGANTEAFF. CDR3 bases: TGTGCCAGCTCGCCCCCGTGGACGGGGGGGGCAAACACTGAAGCTTTCTTT.

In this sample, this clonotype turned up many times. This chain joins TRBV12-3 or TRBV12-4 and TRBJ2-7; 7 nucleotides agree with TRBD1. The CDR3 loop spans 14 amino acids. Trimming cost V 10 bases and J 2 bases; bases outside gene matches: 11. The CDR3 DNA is TGTGCCACCATGAAAGACAGGGTACCCTACGAGCAGTACTTC. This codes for CATMKDRVPYEQYF.

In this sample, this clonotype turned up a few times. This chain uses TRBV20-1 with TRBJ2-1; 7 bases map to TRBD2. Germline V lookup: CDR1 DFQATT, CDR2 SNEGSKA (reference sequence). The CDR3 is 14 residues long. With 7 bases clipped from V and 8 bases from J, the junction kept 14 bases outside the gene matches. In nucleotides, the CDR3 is TGCAGTGGAAGGAGGGAGGGCCCATGGGATGAGCAGTTCTTC. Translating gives CSGRREGPWDEQFF.

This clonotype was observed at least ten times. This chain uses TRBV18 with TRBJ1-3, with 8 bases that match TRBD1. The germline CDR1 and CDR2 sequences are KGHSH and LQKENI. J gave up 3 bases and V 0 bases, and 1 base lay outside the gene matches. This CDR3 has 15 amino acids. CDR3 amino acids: CASSPPDRVGNTIYF. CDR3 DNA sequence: TGTGCCAGCTCACCACCGGACAGGGTTGGAAACACCATATATTTT. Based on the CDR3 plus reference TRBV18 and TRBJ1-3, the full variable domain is NAGVMQNPRHLVRRRGQEARLRCSPMKGHSHVYWYRQLPEEGLKFMVYLQKENIIDESGMPKERFSAEFPKEGPSILRIQQVVRGDSAAYFCASSPPDRVGNTIYFGEGSWLTVV.

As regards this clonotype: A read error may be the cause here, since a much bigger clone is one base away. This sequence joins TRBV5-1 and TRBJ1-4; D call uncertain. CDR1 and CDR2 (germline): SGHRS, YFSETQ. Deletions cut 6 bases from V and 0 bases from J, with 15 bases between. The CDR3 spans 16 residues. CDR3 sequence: CASISGSIATNEKLFF. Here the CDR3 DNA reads TGCGCCAGCATCTCGGGAAGCATTGCAACTAATGAAAAACTGTTTTTT. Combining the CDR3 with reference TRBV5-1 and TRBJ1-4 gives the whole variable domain KAGVTQTPRYLIKTRGQQVTLSCSPISGHRSVSWYQQTPGQGLQFLFEYFSETQRNKGNFPGRFSGRQFSNSRSEMNVSTLELGDSALYLCASISGSIATNEKLFFGSGTQLSVL.

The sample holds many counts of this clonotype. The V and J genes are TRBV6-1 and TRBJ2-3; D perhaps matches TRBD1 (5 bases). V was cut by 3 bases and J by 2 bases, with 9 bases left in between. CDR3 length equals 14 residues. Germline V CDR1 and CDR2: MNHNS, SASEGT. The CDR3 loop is CASSEGPSTDTQYF. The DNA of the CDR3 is TGTGCCAGCAGTGAGGGGCCCTCCACAGATACGCAGTATTTT.

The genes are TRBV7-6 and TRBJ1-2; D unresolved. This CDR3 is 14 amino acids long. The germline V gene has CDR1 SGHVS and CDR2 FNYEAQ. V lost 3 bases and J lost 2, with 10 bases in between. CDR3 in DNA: TGTGCCAGCAGCTTGACCAGAGACAACTATGGCTACACCTTC. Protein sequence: CASSLTRDNYGYTF.